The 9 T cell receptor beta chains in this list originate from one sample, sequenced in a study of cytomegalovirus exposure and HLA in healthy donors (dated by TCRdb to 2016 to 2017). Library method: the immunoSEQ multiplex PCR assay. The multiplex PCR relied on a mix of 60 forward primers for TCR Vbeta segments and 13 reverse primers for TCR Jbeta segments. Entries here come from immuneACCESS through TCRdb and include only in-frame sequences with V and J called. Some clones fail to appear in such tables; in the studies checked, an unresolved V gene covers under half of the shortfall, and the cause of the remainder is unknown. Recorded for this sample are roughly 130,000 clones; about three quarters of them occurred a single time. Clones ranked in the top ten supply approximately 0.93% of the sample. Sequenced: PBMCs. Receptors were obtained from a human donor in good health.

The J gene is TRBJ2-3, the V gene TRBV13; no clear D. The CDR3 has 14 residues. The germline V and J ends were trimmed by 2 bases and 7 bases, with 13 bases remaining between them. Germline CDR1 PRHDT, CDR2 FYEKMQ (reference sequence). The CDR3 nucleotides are TGTGCCAGCAGCTTATCCGGTAGTTCGAATACGCAGTATTTT. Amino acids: CASSLSGSSNTQYF.

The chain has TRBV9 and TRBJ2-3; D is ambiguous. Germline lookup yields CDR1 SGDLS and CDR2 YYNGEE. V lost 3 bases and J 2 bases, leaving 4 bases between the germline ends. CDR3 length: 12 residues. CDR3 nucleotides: TGTGCCAGCAGCGCCTCCACAGATACGCAGTATTTT. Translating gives CASSASTDTQYF.

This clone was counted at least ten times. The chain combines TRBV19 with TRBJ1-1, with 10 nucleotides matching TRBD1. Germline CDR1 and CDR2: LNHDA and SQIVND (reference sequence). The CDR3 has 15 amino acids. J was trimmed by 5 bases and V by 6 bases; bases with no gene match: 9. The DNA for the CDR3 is TGTGCCAGTAGATCGGGACAGGGGATGGGTACTGAAGCTTTCTTT. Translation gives CASRSGQGMGTEAFF.

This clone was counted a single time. CDR3 sequence reads: CASSSTDWTQYF. The CDR3 DNA reads as TGTGCCAGCAGCTCGACCGACTGGACCCAGTACTTC. This chain connects TRBV11-2 to TRBJ2-5, with D hard to call. Germline V CDR1 and CDR2: SGHAT, FQNNGV. The CDR3 has 12 amino acids. The V gene lost 4 bases and the J gene lost 7 bases, with 10 bases spanning the gap.

CDR3 residues: CASRYRVINTEAFF. The CDR3 nucleotides are TGTGCCAGTAGGTACAGGGTTATCAACACTGAAGCTTTCTTT. The chain couples TRBV19 to TRBJ1-1, with a possible D match to TRBD1 (6 bases). The V gene's germline CDR1 is LNHDA and CDR2 SQIVND (reference sequence). V gave up 6 bases and J gave up 2 bases, with 13 bases separating them. The CDR3 contains 14 residues.

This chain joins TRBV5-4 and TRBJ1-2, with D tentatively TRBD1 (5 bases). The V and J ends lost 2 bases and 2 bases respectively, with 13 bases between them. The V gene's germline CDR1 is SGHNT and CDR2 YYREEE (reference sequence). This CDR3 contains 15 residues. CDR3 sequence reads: CASSLEETVNYGYTF. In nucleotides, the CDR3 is TGTGCCAGCAGCTTAGAAGAGACAGTGAACTATGGCTACACCTTC. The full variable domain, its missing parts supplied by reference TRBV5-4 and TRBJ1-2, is ETGVTQSPTHLIKTRGQQVTLRCSSQSGHNTVSWYQQALGQGPQFIFQYYREEENGRGNFPPRFSGLQFPNYSSELNVNALELDDSALYLCASSLEETVNYGYTFGSGTRLTVV.

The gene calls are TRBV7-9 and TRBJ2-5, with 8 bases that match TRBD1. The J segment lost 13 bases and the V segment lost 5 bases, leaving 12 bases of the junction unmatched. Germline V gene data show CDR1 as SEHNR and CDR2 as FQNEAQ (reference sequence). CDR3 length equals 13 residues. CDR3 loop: CASSAPTGQGVYF. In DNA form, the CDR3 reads TGTGCCAGCAGCGCCCCAACCGGACAGGGAGTGTACTTC.

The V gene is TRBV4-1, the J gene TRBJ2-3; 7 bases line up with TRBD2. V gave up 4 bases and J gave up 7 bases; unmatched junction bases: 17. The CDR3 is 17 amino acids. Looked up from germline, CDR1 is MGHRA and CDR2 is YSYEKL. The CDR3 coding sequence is TGCGCCAGCAGCCCCGTTTGGGGAGGGGACGCTTCAAATACGCAGTATTTT. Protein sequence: CASSPVWGGDASNTQYF.

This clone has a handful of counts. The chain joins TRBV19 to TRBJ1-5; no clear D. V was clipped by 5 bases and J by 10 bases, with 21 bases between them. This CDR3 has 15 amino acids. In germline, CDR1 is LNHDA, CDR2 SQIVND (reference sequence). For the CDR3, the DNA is TGTGCCAGTAGTTGGGGTGCGGGCAGATGGAGACCCCAGCATTTT. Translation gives CASSWGAGRWRPQHF.